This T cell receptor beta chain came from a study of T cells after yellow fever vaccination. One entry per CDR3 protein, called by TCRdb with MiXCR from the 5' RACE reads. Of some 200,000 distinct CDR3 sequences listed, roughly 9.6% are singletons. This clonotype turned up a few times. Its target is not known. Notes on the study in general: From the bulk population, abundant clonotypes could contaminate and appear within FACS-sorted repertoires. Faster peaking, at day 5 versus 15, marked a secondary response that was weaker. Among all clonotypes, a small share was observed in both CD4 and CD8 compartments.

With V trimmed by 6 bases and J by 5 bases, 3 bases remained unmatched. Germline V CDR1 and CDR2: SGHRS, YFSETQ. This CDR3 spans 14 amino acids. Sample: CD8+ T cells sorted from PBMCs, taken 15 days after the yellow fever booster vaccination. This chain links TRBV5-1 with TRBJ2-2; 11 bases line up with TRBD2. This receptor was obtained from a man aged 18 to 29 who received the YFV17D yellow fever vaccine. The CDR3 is CASTWTSGTGELFF. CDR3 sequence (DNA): TGCGCCAGCACCTGGACTAGCGGGACCGGGGAGCTGTTTTTT.